This T cell receptor beta chain is from a study of CD8 T cells in ankylosing spondylitis. Looked up from germline, CDR1 is MDHEN and CDR2 is SYDVKM. V dropped 5 bases and J dropped 2; count of bases not matched to a gene: 10. This CDR3 has 16 residues. Regarding the study as a whole: CD8+ cells made up the disease-linked clones, which were relatively rare in peripheral blood. Characteristic of ankylosing spondylitis blood, it appeared, was a TCR beta motif comprising roughly eight highly homologous variants.

TCRdb ran MiXCR on the 5' RACE reads and lists one entry per CDR3 protein. The sample lists roughly 300,000 distinct CDR3 sequences, roughly 8% seen once, with roughly 15% in the top ten. This clonotype was detected a few times. The antigen is unknown. This clonotype was obtained from a male donor with ankylosing spondylitis. The sample comprised blood, either unsorted or a sorted T cell fraction (not recorded which). The V gene is TRBV28, the J gene TRBJ2-3; 7 nucleotides match TRBD2. The CDR3 is CASSGQGLPTTDTQYF. DNA of the CDR3: TGTGCCAGCAGTGGGCAGGGACTACCTACCACAGATACGCAGTATTTT.